The following is a T cell receptor (beta chain) sequence with its context. Its antigen is unidentified. This sample was taken from a study of T cell responses to AZD1222 COVID-19 vaccine. Germline lookup yields CDR1 PRHDT and CDR2 FYEKMQ (reference sequence). The CDR3 has 14 amino acids. The V end was cut by 0 bases, the J end by 13 bases, with 16 bases between. Both about-4-week and about-12-week second-dose recipients were combined. Data came from immunoSEQ multiplex PCR; TCRdb stores just in-frame clones and leaves some out. The sample records more than 75,000 clones, less than 95% being singletons. Study observations and caveats: Vaccine-related CD4 TCRs covered spike, predominating at 160-218 and 743-854. Researchers took repertoire samples only after the peak T cell response had come. Among spike-specific TCRs, nearly half reportedly target unmutated variant regions.

This TCR was recovered from an adult who received the AZD1222 COVID-19 vaccine. The specimen comprised peripheral blood, sampled 28 days after the second AZD1222 dose. The chain recombines TRBV13 with TRBJ2-1; TRBD2 might be the D (5 bases). CDR3: CASSLGLRGWEQFF. As DNA, the CDR3 is TGTGCCAGCAGCTTAGGGCTCCGGGGTTGGGAACAGTTCTTC.